One and the same sample provided the 10 T cell receptor beta chains below, sequenced in a study of PD-1 blockade in classical Hodgkin lymphoma (TCRdb year 2020). Libraries were made using the immunoSEQ multiplex PCR assay. TCRdb mirrors the immuneACCESS table, restricted to in-frame sequences. Some clones are absent from its copies; in checked studies, under half trace to an unresolved V gene, and the reason for the others is unknown. Here the sample has more than 25,000 clones; roughly 90% occur a single time. More than 0.35% of the sample rests with the top ten. What the time point label conveys for this sample: newly diagnosed, previously untreated cHL patient sample. CD4+ T cells were purified from thawed PBMCs by magnetic negative selection with a Miltenyi CD4+ T cell isolation kit. The sequencing input was CD4+ T cells from blood. The receptors derive from a human donor with classical Hodgkin lymphoma.

The chain uses TRBV29-1 and TRBJ2-2; 8 nucleotides agree with TRBD2. Germline V CDR1 and CDR2: SQVTM, ANQGSEA. V dropped 5 bases and J dropped 2; count of bases not matched to a gene: 7. The length of the CDR3 is 15 residues. The CDR3 is CSVSPGLVNTGELFF. The DNA for the CDR3 is TGCAGCGTTTCCCCGGGACTAGTAAACACCGGGGAGCTGTTTTTT.

The chain combines TRBV5-1 with TRBJ2-6; D uncertain. This CDR3 is 14 amino acids long. Trimming took 0 bases from V and 4 from J, leaving 5 bases between them. Germline CDR1 and CDR2: SGHRS and YFSETQ. CDR3 sequence: CASSLVEGANVLTF. The CDR3 DNA is TGCGCCAGCAGCTTGGTGGAAGGGGCCAACGTCCTGACTTTC.

This chain joins TRBV6-5 and TRBJ2-2, with 10 bases fitting TRBD1. The CDR3 is 15 amino acids. J gave up 3 bases and V 6 bases, and 4 bases lay outside the gene matches. Germline loops: CDR1 MNHEY, CDR2 SVGAGI. CDR3 in DNA: TGTGCCAGCAGCCCGGGACAGGGGCACACCGGGGAGCTGTTTTTT. This sequence encodes CASSPGQGHTGELFF.

The gene calls are TRBV7-5 and TRBJ1-5; the table's D call of TRBD1 was not tested on the DNA. TRBV7-5 is a pseudogene locus. The CDR3 spans 15 residues. The CDR3 coding sequence is TGTGCCAGAAGCTACGGGACAGGGGGTTGTCAGCCCCAGCATTTT. Translated: CARSYGTGGCQPQHF.

V is TRBV5-4 and J is TRBJ2-3; D gene ambiguous. Trimming took off 0 bases at V and 1 base at J, with 3 bases between the two ends. Germline lookup yields CDR1 SGHNT and CDR2 YYREEE (reference sequence). This CDR3 is built from 13 residues. CDR3: CASSLEGTDTQYF. In nucleotides, the CDR3 is TGTGCCAGCAGCTTGGAGGGCACAGATACGCAGTATTTT.

The chain carries TRBV5-6 and TRBJ1-4; D possibly corresponds to TRBD1 (6 bases). V dropped 4 bases and J dropped 5 bases, with 9 bases sitting between them. In germline, CDR1 is SGHDT, CDR2 YYEEEE. The CDR3 is made up of 13 amino acids. CDR3 nucleotides: TGTGCCAGCAGCGGGGGCCTAAATGAAAAACTGTTTTTT. As protein: CASSGGLNEKLFF.

This sequence joins TRBV5-1 and TRBJ2-1; perhaps TRBD1 as D (6 bases). V lost 0 bases to trimming and J lost 6 bases, with 10 bases between them. CDR1 and CDR2 (germline): SGHRS, YFSETQ. This CDR3 contains 14 residues. CDR3 DNA: TGCGCCAGCAGCTTGGAGGGACAATTCAATGAGCAGTTCTTC. Translation gives CASSLEGQFNEQFF.

V usage is TRBV7-2 and J usage is TRBJ2-7, with D possibly being TRBD1 (6 bases). Trimming pared 5 bases from V and 2 bases from J, leaving 16 bases between. CDR3 length: 15 amino acids. The germline V gene encodes CDR1 SGHTA and CDR2 FQGNSA. CDR3 sequence (DNA): TGTGCCAGCAGCGTAGGACAGATCCTAGCCTACGAGCAGTACTTC. As protein: CASSVGQILAYEQYF.

This chain joins TRBV6-4 and TRBJ2-1, with TRBD2 identical over 9 bases. The germline V gene has CDR1 MRHNA and CDR2 SNTAGT. With V trimmed by 6 bases and J by 12 bases, 9 bases remained unmatched. This CDR3 has 13 residues. The CDR3, as DNA: TGTGCCAGCAGCGAGGAGCTAGCGGGACCGCAGTTCTTC. Residues: CASSEELAGPQFF.

The chain carries TRBV28 and TRBJ2-1; 8 bases are shared with TRBD2. Trimming cost V 5 bases and J 5 bases; bases outside gene matches: 11. The CDR3 consists of 16 residues. Germline V gene data show CDR1 as MDHEN and CDR2 as SYDVKM. This CDR3 reads CASSPRAGAVDNEQFF. CDR3 nucleotides: TGTGCCAGCAGTCCTAGAGCGGGAGCGGTTGACAATGAGCAGTTCTTC.